This T cell receptor (beta chain) was recovered during a study of shared T cell receptors in the human thymus. Per the germline V gene, CDR1 is SGHRS and CDR2 is YFSETQ. V shed 2 bases and J 5 bases; nucleotides not matched to a gene: 15. The CDR3 loop spans 18 amino acids. Method: immunoSEQ multiplex PCR; TCRdb's copy keeps in-frame clones and lacks some. This table holds about 660,000 clones, more than 75% found once. The data were also submitted as part of a second study, on human thymus T cells. That work adds: Resections were taken during corrective heart surgery, and the thymus tissue came from these. Related research reported highly overlapping thymic repertoires among unrelated individuals.

The sample comprised thymocytes. The chain combines TRBV5-1 with TRBJ2-3; 9 bases are a match to TRBD1. This TCR came from a boy under two years old with a congenital heart defect. As DNA, the CDR3 is TGCGCCAGCAGCTTACAATGGGAACAGGGGGCGCCGGGAGATACGCAGTATTTT. Amino acid sequence: CASSLQWEQGAPGDTQYF.